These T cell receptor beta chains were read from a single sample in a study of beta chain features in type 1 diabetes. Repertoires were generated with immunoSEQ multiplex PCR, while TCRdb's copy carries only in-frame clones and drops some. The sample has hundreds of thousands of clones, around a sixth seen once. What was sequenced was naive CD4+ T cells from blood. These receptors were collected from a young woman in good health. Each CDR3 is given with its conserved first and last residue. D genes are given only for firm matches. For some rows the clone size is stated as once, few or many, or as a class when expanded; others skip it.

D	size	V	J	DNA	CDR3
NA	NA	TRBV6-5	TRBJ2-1	TGTGCCAGCAGTGCGAGGGACCCCTTTGGTGAGCAGTTCTTC	CASSARDPFGEQFF
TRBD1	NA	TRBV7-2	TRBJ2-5	TGTGCCAGCAGCTGGGACAGAGAGACCCAGTACTTC	CASSWDRETQYF
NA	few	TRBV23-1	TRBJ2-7	TGCGCCAGCTGCCTCTCAGGGACACTCACCCAATACGAGCAGTACTTC	CASCLSGTLTQYEQYF
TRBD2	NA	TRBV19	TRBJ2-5	TGTGCCAGTCGGCGGGAGGGCCACTTAGAGACCCAGTACTTC	CASRREGHLETQYF
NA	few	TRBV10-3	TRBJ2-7	TGTGCCATCAGTGGTCAGGCCTCCTACGAGCAGTACTTC	CAISGQASYEQYF
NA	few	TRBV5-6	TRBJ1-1	TGTGCCAGCAGCTTGCGGGGGAACACTGAAGCTTTCTTT	CASSLRGNTEAFF
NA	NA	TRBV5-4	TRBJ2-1	TGTGCCAGCAGCTTTCGGGACCACAATGAGCAGTTCTTC	CASSFRDHNEQFF
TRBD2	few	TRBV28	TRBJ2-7	TGTGCCAGCAGCTTGGCGGGAGGTCAGGAGCAGTACTTC	CASSLAGGQEQYF
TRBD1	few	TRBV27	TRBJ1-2	TGTGCCAGCAGTTTATCAGGGGGCGCGAACGGCTACACCTTC	CASSLSGGANGYTF
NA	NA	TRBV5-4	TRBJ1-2	TGTGCCAGCAGCAGAGGACAGCAACCTACTAACTATGGCTACACCTTC	CASSRGQQPTNYGYTF
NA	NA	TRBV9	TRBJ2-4	TGTGCCAGCAGCGAAAATAGGGTTGGGGGCAAAAACATTCAGTACTTC	CASSENRVGGKNIQYF
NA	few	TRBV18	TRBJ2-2	TGTGCCAGCTCACCACTGGGGCGGACCCGATGGACCGGGGAGCTGTTTTTT	CASSPLGRTRWTGELFF
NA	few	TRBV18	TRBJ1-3	TGTGCCAGCTCACCAATCCCAGGGGTATCTGGAAACACCATATATTTT	CASSPIPGVSGNTIYF
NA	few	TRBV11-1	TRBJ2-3	TGTGCCAGCAGCTTGCAGGGACAAGTTAGCACAGATACGCAGTATTTT	CASSLQGQVSTDTQYF
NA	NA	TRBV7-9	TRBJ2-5	TGTGCCAGCAGCCCCGGGATGCAAGCGGGCTTCCAAGAGACCCAGTACTTC	CASSPGMQAGFQETQYF
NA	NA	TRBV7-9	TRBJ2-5	TGTGCCAGCAGCTTATTTTCAGGGGGGACGGAGACCCAGTACTTC	CASSLFSGGTETQYF
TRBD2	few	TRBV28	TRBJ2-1	TGTGCCAGCAGTTTACCTGGACTAGCGGGTGGAAATGAGCAGTTCTTC	CASSLPGLAGGNEQFF
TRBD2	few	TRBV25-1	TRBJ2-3	TGTGCCAGCAGTTACGGCGGGAGTAGGGCAGATACGCAGTATTTT	CASSYGGSRADTQYF
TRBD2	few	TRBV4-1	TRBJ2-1	TGCGCCAGCAGCCAAGGCAGACTAGCGGGAAAACACAATGAGCAGTTCTTC	CASSQGRLAGKHNEQFF
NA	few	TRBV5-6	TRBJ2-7	TGTGCCAGCAGCTCCTACCAGGGCATCCACGAGCAGTACTTC	CASSSYQGIHEQYF
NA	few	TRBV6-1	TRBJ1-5	TGTGCCAGCAGGAACGGGGATCAGCCCCAGCATTTT	CASRNGDQPQHF
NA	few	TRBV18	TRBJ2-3	TGTGCCAGCTCACCACGGGAGACAGATACGCAGTATTTT	CASSPRETDTQYF
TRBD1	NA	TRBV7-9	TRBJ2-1	TGTGCCAGCAGCCTACGACAGGGTGCCTGGGATGAGCAGTTCTTC	CASSLRQGAWDEQFF
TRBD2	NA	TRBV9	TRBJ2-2	TGTGCCAGCAGCCCCTCAAGCGGGAGACCCGGGGAGCTGTTTTTT	CASSPSSGRPGELFF
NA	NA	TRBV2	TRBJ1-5	TGTGCCAGCAGTGAACAAGGGGTGAGCAATCAGCCCCAGCATTTT	CASSEQGVSNQPQHF
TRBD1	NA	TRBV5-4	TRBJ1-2	TGTGCCAGCAGCGGGGGGACAGGGACAACTTTAAACTATGGCTACACCTTC	CASSGGTGTTLNYGYTF
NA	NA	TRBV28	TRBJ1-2	TGTGCCAGCAGTTCATTAGGACGCTTATATGGCTACACCTTC	CASSSLGRLYGYTF
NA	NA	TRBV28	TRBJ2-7	TGTGCCAGCAGTTTGGCAGACACCTACGAGCAGTACTTC	CASSLADTYEQYF
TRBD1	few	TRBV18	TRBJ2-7	TGTGCCAGCTCACCACTCCAAGGACAGGCGAACTACGAGCAGTACTTC	CASSPLQGQANYEQYF
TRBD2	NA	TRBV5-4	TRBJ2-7	TGTGCCAGCAGCCACGGGACTAGCGGAATCGGCGACGAGCAGTACTTC	CASSHGTSGIGDEQYF
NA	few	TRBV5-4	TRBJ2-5	TGTGCCAGCAGGCGGGGACAAGAGACCCAGTACTTC	CASRRGQETQYF
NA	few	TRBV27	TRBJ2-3	TGTGCCAGCAGTGCGTTATCAGGAGATACGCAGTATTTT	CASSALSGDTQYF
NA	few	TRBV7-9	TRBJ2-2	TGTGCCAGCAGCTTAGAAGGGAACGGGGAGCTGTTTTTT	CASSLEGNGELFF
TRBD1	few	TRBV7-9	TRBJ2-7	TGTGCCAGCAGCTTCGGGACAGCCTACGAGCAGTACTTC	CASSFGTAYEQYF
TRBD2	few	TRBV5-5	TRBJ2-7	TGTGCCAGCAGTCGGACTAGTGACGAGCAGTACTTC	CASSRTSDEQYF
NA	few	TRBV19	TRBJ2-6	TGTGCCAGTACAGGATTAGCATCGGCTGGGGCCAACGTCCTGACTTTC	CASTGLASAGANVLTF
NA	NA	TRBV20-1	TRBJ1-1	TGCAGTGAAGTCGGGAACACTGAAGCTTTCTTT	CSEVGNTEAFF
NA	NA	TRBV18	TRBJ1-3	TGTGCCAGCTCACCACTGCAAAGGGACCGCGCGGGAAACACCATATATTTT	CASSPLQRDRAGNTIYF
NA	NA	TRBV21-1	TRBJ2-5	TGTGCCAGGGGTCGACTAGCAGCCCTTGAAGAGACCCAGTACTTC	CARGRLAALEETQYF
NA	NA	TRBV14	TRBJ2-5	TGTGCCAGCAGCCTCGGGTGGGGTGAGCAGTACTTC	CASSLGWGEQYF
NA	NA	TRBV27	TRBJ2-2	TGTGCCAGCAGTGTCCGCCAGACATGGGAGCTGTTTTTT	CASSVRQTWELFF
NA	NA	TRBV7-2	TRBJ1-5	TGTGCCAGCAGCTTGTACACAGGGCTGCGACAGCCCCAGCATTTT	CASSLYTGLRQPQHF
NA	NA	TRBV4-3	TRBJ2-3	TGCGCCAGCAGCCAAGATAGGGGTACAGGGCGCACAGATACGCAGTATTTT	CASSQDRGTGRTDTQYF
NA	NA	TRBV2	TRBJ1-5	TGTGCCAGCAGTGTCGAGGCAGGAGACAATCAGCCCCAGCATTTT	CASSVEAGDNQPQHF
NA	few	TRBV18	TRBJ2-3	TGTGCCAGCTCACCATTTCTGATAGAGTCGGCAGATACGCAGTATTTT	CASSPFLIESADTQYF
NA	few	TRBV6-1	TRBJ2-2	TGTGCCAGCAGGGAGGTGGGGCTGGCCGGGGAGCTGTTTTTT	CASREVGLAGELFF
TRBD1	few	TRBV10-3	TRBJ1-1	TGTGCCATCAGTGGTTCGGCAGGGGGGAACACTGAAGCTTTCTTT	CAISGSAGGNTEAFF
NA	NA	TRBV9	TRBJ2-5	TGTGCCAGCAGCTTAAACTCGAAGTCTGGCGAAAGGACCCAGTACTTC	CASSLNSKSGERTQYF
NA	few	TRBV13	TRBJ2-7	TGTGCCGTGGGGAGAAGGGGTCTGGGCGAGCAGTACTTC	CAVGRRGLGEQYF
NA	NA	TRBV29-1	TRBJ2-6	TGCAGCGTTCGGCTTGGGGCCAACGTCCTGACTTTC	CSVRLGANVLTF
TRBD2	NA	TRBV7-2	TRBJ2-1	TGTGCCAGCAGCGGAAGCGGGAGGTTCAATGAGCAGTTCTTC	CASSGSGRFNEQFF